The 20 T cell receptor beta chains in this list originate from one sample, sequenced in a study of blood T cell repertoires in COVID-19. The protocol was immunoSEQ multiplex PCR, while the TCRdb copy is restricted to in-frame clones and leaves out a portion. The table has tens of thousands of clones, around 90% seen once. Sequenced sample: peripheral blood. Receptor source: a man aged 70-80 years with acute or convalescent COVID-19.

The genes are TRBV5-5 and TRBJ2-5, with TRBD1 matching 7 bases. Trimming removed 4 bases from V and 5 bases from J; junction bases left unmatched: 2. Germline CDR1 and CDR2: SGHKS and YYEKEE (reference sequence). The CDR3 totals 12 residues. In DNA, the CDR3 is TGTGCCAGCAGCGTGGACAGGGAGACCCAGTACTTC. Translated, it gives CASSVDRETQYF.

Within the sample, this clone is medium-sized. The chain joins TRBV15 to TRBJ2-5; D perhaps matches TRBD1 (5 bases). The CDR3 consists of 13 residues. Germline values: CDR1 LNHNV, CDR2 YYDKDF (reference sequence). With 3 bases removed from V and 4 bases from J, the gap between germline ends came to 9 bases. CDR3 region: CATSRQGGETQYF. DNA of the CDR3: TGTGCCACCAGCAGGCAGGGCGGAGAGACCCAGTACTTC.

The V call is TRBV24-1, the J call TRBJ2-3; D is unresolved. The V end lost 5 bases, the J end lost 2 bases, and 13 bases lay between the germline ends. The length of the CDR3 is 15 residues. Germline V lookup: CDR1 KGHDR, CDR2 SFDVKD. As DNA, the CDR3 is TGTGCCACCAGTGGCAGGCAGATATCCACAGATACGCAGTATTTT. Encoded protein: CATSGRQISTDTQYF.

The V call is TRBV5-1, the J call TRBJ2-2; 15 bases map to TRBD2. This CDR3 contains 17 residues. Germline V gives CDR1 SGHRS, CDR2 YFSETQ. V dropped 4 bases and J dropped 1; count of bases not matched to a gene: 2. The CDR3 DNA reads TGCGCCAGCAGCCGGGGACTAGCGGGAGGGAACACCGGGGAGCTGTTTTTT. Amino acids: CASSRGLAGGNTGELFF.

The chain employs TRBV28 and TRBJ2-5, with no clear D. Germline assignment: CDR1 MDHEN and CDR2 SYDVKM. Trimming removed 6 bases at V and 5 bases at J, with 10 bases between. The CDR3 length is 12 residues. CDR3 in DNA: TGTGCCAGCAGCCGCGGTGCGGAGACCCAGTACTTC. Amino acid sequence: CASSRGAETQYF.

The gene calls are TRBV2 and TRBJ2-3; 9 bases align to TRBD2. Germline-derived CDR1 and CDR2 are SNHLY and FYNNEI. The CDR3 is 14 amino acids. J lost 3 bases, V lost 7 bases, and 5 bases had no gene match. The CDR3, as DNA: TGTGCCAGCATCAGGCGGGAGGGTACAGATACGCAGTATTTT. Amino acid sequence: CASIRREGTDTQYF.

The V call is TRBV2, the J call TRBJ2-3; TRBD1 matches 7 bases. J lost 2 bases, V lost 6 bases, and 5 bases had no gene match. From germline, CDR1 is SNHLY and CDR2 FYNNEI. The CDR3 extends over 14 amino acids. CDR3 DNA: TGTGCCAGCAGGGGCGGACAGGTCACAGATACGCAGTATTTT. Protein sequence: CASRGGQVTDTQYF.

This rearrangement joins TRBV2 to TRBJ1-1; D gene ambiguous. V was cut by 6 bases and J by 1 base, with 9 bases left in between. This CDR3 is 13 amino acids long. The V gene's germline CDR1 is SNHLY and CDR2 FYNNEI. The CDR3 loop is CASRVRENTEAFF. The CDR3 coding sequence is TGTGCCAGCAGGGTTCGGGAGAACACTGAAGCTTTCTTT.

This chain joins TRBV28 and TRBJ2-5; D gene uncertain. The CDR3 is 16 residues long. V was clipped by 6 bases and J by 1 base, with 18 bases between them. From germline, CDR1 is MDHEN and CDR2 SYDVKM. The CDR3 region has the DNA TGTGCCAGCAGCGAACCCAATGGTGGCTCCCAAGAGACCCAGTACTTC. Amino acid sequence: CASSEPNGGSQETQYF.

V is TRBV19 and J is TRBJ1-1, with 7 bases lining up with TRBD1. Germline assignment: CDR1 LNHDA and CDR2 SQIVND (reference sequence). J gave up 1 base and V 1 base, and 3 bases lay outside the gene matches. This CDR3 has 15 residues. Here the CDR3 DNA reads TGTGCCAGTAGTATAGTTGGGACAGCGAACACTGAAGCTTTCTTT. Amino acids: CASSIVGTANTEAFF.

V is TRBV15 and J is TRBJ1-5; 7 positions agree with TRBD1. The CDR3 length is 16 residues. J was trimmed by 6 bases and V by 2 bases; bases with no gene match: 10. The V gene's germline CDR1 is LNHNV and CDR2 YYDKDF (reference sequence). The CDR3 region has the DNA TGTGCCACCAGCAGACCAGGGTCAGGGGGATCTCAGCCCCAGCATTTT. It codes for CATSRPGSGGSQPQHF.

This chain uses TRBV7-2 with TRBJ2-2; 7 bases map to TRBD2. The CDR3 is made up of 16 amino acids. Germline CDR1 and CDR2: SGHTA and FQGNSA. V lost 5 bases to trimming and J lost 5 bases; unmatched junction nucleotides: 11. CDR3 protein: CASSPATGAGTGELFF. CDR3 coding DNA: TGTGCCAGCAGCCCAGCGACTGGAGCGGGAACCGGGGAGCTGTTTTTT.

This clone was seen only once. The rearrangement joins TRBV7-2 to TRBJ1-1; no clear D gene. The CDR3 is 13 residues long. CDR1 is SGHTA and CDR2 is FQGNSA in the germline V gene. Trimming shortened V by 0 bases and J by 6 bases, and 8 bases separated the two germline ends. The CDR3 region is CASSLAGSAEAFF. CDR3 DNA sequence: TGTGCCAGCAGCTTAGCGGGGAGCGCTGAAGCTTTCTTT.

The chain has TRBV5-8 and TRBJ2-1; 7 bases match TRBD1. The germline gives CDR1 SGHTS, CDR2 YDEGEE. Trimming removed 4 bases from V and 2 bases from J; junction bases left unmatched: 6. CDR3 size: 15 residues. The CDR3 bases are TGTGCCAGCAGCCCGCTAGGGGGCACCTACAATGAGCAGTTCTTC. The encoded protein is CASSPLGGTYNEQFF.

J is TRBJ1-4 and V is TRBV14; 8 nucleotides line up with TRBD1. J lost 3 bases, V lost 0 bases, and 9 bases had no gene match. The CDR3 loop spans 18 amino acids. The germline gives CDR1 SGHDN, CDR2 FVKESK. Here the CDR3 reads CASSQDKDRVGSNEKLFF. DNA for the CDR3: TGTGCCAGCAGCCAAGACAAGGACAGGGTCGGGTCTAATGAAAAACTGTTTTTT. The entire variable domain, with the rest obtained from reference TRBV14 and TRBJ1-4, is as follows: EAGVTQFPSHSVIEKGQTVTLRCDPISGHDNLYWYRRVMGKEIKFLLHFVKESKQDESGMPNNRFLAERTGGTYSTLKVQPAELEDSGVYFCASSQDKDRVGSNEKLFFGSGTQLSVL.

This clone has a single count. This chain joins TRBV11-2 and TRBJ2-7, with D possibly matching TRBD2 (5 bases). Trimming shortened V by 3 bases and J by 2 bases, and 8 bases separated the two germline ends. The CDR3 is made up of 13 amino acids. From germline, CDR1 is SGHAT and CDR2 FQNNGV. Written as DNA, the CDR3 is TGTGCCAGCAGCTTGGCACTAGCCTACGAGCAGTACTTC. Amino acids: CASSLALAYEQYF.

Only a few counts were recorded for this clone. The CDR3 DNA follows: TGTGCCAGCTCACCGGGCGGAGGTAACTACCAGCCCCAGCATTTT. Protein: CASSPGGGNYQPQHF. The chain has TRBV18 and TRBJ1-5, with no clear D. V lost 3 bases and J lost 7, with 16 bases in between. In germline, CDR1 is KGHSH, CDR2 LQKENI. This CDR3 spans 15 amino acids.

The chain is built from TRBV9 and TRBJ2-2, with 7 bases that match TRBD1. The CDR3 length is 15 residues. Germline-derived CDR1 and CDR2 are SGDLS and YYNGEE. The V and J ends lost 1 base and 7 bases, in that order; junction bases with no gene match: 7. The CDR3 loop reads CASSVRGQANGELFF. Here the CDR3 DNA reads TGTGCCAGCAGCGTAAGAGGACAGGCAAACGGGGAGCTGTTTTTT.

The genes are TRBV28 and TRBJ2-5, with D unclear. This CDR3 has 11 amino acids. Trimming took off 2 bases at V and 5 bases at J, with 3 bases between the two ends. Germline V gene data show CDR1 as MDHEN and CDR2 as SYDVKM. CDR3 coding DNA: TGTGCCAGCAGTTTAGAGGAGACCCAGTACTTC. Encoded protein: CASSLEETQYF.

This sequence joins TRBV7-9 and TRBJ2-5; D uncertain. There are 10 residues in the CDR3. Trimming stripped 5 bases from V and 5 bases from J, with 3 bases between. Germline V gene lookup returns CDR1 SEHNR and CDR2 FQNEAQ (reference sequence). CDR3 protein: CASSGETQYF. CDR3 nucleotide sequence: TGTGCCAGCAGCGGCGAGACCCAGTACTTC.